Below, 15 T cell receptor beta chains from the same sample are listed, as sequenced in a study of identifying expanded T cells in peripheral blood. TCRdb's copy holds only in-frame clones and misses some; the assay was immunoSEQ multiplex PCR. The sample lists 100,000 or so clones, around nine tenths occurring once. The specimen was blood. All receptors come from a person aged 18 to 69 in good health.

The chain links TRBV5-1 to TRBJ2-2; D possibly corresponds to TRBD1 (6 bases). Germline CDR1 is SGHRS and CDR2 is YFSETQ. The V gene lost 9 bases and the J gene lost 2 bases, with 14 bases spanning the gap. This CDR3 comprises 14 residues. The CDR3 DNA reads TGCGCCACCAGGCGGACAGCTAACACCGGGGAGCTGTTTTTT. Amino acid sequence: CATRRTANTGELFF.

The chain carries TRBV18 and TRBJ2-3; 12 bases are shared with TRBD2. Germline CDR1 and CDR2: KGHSH and LQKENI. With V trimmed by 5 bases and J by 3 bases, 6 bases remained unmatched. The CDR3 consists of 16 residues. CDR3 sequence: CASSTASGGATDTQYF. The CDR3 DNA is TGTGCCAGCTCAACCGCTAGCGGGGGGGCGACAGATACGCAGTATTTT.

The table lists this clone with a few counts. The chain recombines TRBV2 with TRBJ1-1; 7 bases are shared with TRBD1. This CDR3 comprises 13 residues. With 5 bases clipped from V and 3 bases from J, the junction kept 3 bases outside the gene matches. Germline V gene lookup returns CDR1 SNHLY and CDR2 FYNNEI. CDR3 in amino acids: CASSSDRDTEAFF. The DNA of the CDR3 is TGTGCCAGCAGTTCAGACAGGGACACTGAAGCTTTCTTT.

The chain couples TRBV7-9 to TRBJ1-1, with a possible D match to TRBD1 (5 bases). This CDR3 spans 14 amino acids. The germline V and J ends were trimmed by 1 base and 9 bases, with 15 bases remaining between them. CDR1 and CDR2 (germline): SEHNR, FQNEAQ (reference sequence). The CDR3 is CASSLVGAGKKAFF. The CDR3, as DNA: TGTGCCAGCAGCTTAGTCGGCGCAGGGAAAAAAGCTTTCTTT. Full variable domain (missing parts from reference TRBV7-9 and TRBJ1-1): DTGVSQNPRHKITKRGQNVTFRCDPISEHNRLYWYRQTLGQGPEFLTYFQNEAQLEKSRLLSDRFSAERPKGSFSTLEIQRTEQGDSAMYLCASSLVGAGKKAFFGQGTRLTVV.

This clone was found once. The chain is built from TRBV2 and TRBJ1-1; possible D gene TRBD1, 5 bases. From germline, CDR1 is SNHLY and CDR2 FYNNEI. This CDR3 has 14 amino acids. V dropped 7 bases and J dropped 3 bases, with 15 bases sitting between them. The CDR3 spells CASITNPGDTEAFF. DNA for the CDR3: TGTGCCAGCATCACGAACCCGGGGGACACTGAAGCTTTCTTT.

This clone occurred once. The genes are TRBV7-9 and TRBJ1-2, with TRBD1 matching 8 bases. Trimming cost V 7 bases and J 5 bases; bases outside gene matches: 15. Looked up from germline, CDR1 is SEHNR and CDR2 is FQNEAQ (reference sequence). The CDR3 consists of 16 residues. This CDR3 reads CASNQLRGQERYGYTF. The CDR3 DNA is TGTGCCAGCAACCAACTCCGGGGACAGGAACGTTATGGCTACACCTTC.

CDR3 protein: CARSTLTRSPLHF. As DNA, the CDR3 is TGTGCCAGAAGCACTTTAACTCGGTCACCCCTCCACTTT. The chain combines TRBV5-3 with TRBJ1-6, with no clear D. TRBV5-3 has ORF status, its function being uncertain. V lost 4 bases, J lost 10 bases, and 12 bases lay in between. The CDR3 loop spans 13 amino acids.

The chain recombines TRBV4-1 with TRBJ2-7; D remains unclear. V shed 5 bases and J shed 0 bases, with 11 bases lying between them. The germline V gene has CDR1 MGHRA and CDR2 YSYEKL. This CDR3 contains 14 residues. CDR3 DNA: TGCGCCAGCAGCGGGGTGGCCCTCTCCTACGAGCAGTACTTC. Translating gives CASSGVALSYEQYF.

A few counts support this clone. The chain uses TRBV13 and TRBJ1-6; weak D call: TRBD1 (6 bases). From germline, CDR1 is PRHDT and CDR2 FYEKMQ (reference sequence). Trimming removed 0 bases at V and 14 bases at J, with 23 bases between. This CDR3 is 17 amino acids long. The DNA of the CDR3 is TGTGCCAGCAGCTTAGGCGGTCCAGGGGTCTTGGGAGTGTCCCTCCACTTT. Amino acid sequence: CASSLGGPGVLGVSLHF.

V is TRBV28 and J is TRBJ1-2, with D possibly being TRBD1 (5 bases). V was pared by 1 base and J by 6 bases, with 9 bases between. Looked up from germline, CDR1 is MDHEN and CDR2 is SYDVKM. The CDR3 has 13 residues. This chain's CDR3 is CASSLYRWDGYTF. For the CDR3, the DNA is TGTGCCAGCAGTTTATACAGGTGGGATGGCTACACCTTC.

The chain joins TRBV6-5 to TRBJ1-6; 7 nucleotides match TRBD1. Looked up from germline, CDR1 is MNHEY and CDR2 is SVGAGI. Germline trimming cut 3 bases from V and 10 bases from J; bases unmatched to any gene: 9. The CDR3 has 15 amino acids. The CDR3 DNA sequence: TGTGCCAGCAGTTATGCTTCCACAGGGGACTCACCCCTCCACTTT. Translating gives CASSYASTGDSPLHF.

Comments on this clone: This CDR3 is also generated by other DNA sequences in the sample. This chain links TRBV19 with TRBJ1-1; 7 nucleotides line up with TRBD1. V shed 6 bases and J 0 bases; nucleotides not matched to a gene: 1. CDR3 length: 13 amino acids. The V gene's germline CDR1 is LNHDA and CDR2 SQIVND (reference sequence). As DNA, the CDR3 is TGTGCCAGTAGGGGACAGCTGAACACTGAAGCTTTCTTT. Amino acid sequence: CASRGQLNTEAFF.

The table lists this clone with a count of one. This rearrangement joins TRBV5-1 to TRBJ1-2, with D perhaps TRBD1 (5 bases). Germline V gives CDR1 SGHRS, CDR2 YFSETQ. V gave up 2 bases and J gave up 6 bases, with 11 bases separating them. CDR3 length: 13 amino acids. CDR3 nucleotides: TGCGCCAGCAGCTTTCCCGGGACCGATGGCTACACCTTC. Protein: CASSFPGTDGYTF.

V and J are TRBV27 and TRBJ1-6; maybe TRBD1 (5 bases). V lost 5 bases and J 8 bases, leaving 13 bases between the germline ends. The CDR3 consists of 14 residues. Germline-derived CDR1 and CDR2 are MNHEY and SMNVEV (reference sequence). CDR3 protein: CASSLGTAYSPLHF. Written as DNA, the CDR3 is TGTGCCAGCAGTCTGGGGACCGCTTATTCACCCCTCCACTTT.

This clone has just a few counts. The V and J genes are TRBV6-4 and TRBJ2-6; the D gene could be TRBD1 or TRBD2 (5 bases each). Trimming removed 4 bases at V and 0 bases at J, with 13 bases between. Germline loops: CDR1 MRHNA, CDR2 SNTAGT. The CDR3 consists of 17 residues. CDR3 nucleotide sequence: TGTGCCAGCAGTGTAGGGGACGGAGCCTCTGGGGCCAACGTCCTGACTTTC. It is translated as CASSVGDGASGANVLTF.